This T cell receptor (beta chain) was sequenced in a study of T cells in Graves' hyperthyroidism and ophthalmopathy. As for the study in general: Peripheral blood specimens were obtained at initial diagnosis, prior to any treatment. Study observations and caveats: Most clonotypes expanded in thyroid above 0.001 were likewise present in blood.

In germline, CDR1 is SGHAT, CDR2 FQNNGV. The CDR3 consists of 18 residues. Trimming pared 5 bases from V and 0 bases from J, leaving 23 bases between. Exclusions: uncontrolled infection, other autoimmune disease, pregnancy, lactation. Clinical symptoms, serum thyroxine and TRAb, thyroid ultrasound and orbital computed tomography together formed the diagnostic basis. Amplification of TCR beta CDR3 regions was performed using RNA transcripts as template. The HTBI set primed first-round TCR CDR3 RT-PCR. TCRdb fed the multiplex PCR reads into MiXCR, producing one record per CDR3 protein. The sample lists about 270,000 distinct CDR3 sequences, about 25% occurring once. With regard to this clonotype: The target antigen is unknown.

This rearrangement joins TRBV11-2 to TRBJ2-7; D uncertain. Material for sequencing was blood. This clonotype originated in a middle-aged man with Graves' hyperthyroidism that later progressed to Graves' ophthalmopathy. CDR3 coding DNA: TGTGCCAGCAGCCCTTCCCTTAACCCAGACCGGAGCTCCTACGAGCAGTACTTC. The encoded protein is CASSPSLNPDRSSYEQYF.